A selection of T cell receptor beta chains follows, all from one sample in a study of cytomegalovirus exposure and HLA in healthy donors. This table comes from immunoSEQ multiplex PCR, and its TCRdb copy is limited to in-frame clones, with some not included. The sample lists roughly 240,000 clones; 85% were seen once. Source material: PBMCs. These receptors originate from a girl between 2 and 10 years old in good health and CMV-seronegative. Each CDR3 is given with its conserved first and last residue. D genes are given only for firm matches. The size field is filled for only some rows; it gives once, few, many or a size class.

D gene: TRBD2
V gene: TRBV7-9
J gene: TRBJ2-7
clone size: .
CDR3 DNA: TGTGCCAGCAGCTTAACCCTAGCGGGAGGGTGGTGGGGGGGCGAGCAGTACTTC
CDR3 protein: CASSLTLAGGWWGGEQYF

D gene: .
V gene: TRBV4-1
J gene: TRBJ1-1
clone size: .
CDR3 DNA: TGCGCCAGCAGCCAAGATCTCACAGGGCGCCCCCCCGGAGCTTTCTTT
CDR3 protein: CASSQDLTGRPPGAFF

D gene: .
V gene: TRBV7-9
J gene: TRBJ2-1
clone size: .
CDR3 DNA: TGTGCCAGCAGCTTAGTGCGGGCCAATGAGCAGTTCTTC
CDR3 protein: CASSLVRANEQFF

D gene: TRBD2
V gene: TRBV6-4
J gene: TRBJ2-3
clone size: .
CDR3 DNA: TGTGCCAGCAGTGAAAGACTAGCCTCATCAGATACGCAGTATTTT
CDR3 protein: CASSERLASSDTQYF

D gene: .
V gene: TRBV5-1
J gene: TRBJ2-7
clone size: .
CDR3 DNA: TGCGCCAGCAGCTTGAGACAACCCTACGAGCAGTACTTC
CDR3 protein: CASSLRQPYEQYF

D gene: .
V gene: TRBV5-1
J gene: TRBJ1-1
clone size: once
CDR3 DNA: TGCGCCAGCAGCTTGGGAGGCAAGGTGCCCTTGAACACTGAAGCTTTCTTT
CDR3 protein: CASSLGGKVPLNTEAFF

D gene: .
V gene: TRBV9
J gene: TRBJ2-1
clone size: .
CDR3 DNA: TGTGCCAGCAGCGTAGAAGCTCGGACAGCCTACAATGAGCAGTTCTTC
CDR3 protein: CASSVEARTAYNEQFF

D gene: .
V gene: TRBV7-9
J gene: TRBJ2-2
clone size: .
CDR3 DNA: TGTGCCAGCCTACAGATGTTTAACACCGGGGAGCTGTTTTTT
CDR3 protein: CASLQMFNTGELFF

D gene: TRBD1
V gene: TRBV2
J gene: TRBJ1-1
clone size: .
CDR3 DNA: TGTGCCAGCAGGCCCAGGGGGAGGAACACTGAAGCTTTCTTT
CDR3 protein: CASRPRGRNTEAFF

D gene: TRBD1
V gene: TRBV7-9
J gene: TRBJ1-3
clone size: .
CDR3 DNA: TGTGCCAGCAGCCCACAGGGGAGCTCTGGAAACACCATATATTTT
CDR3 protein: CASSPQGSSGNTIYF

D gene: TRBD1
V gene: TRBV19
J gene: TRBJ1-5
clone size: .
CDR3 DNA: TGTGCCAGTAGTCCCCGAGGCAGGGGGAATCAGCCCCAGCATTTT
CDR3 protein: CASSPRGRGNQPQHF

D gene: TRBD2
V gene: TRBV9
J gene: TRBJ2-3
clone size: .
CDR3 DNA: TGTGCCAGCAGCACCCGGGGGGGCACAGATACGCAGTATTTT
CDR3 protein: CASSTRGGTDTQYF

D gene: TRBD2
V gene: TRBV30
J gene: TRBJ2-7
clone size: .
CDR3 DNA: TGTGCCTGGAGTGTACTGCTAGCGGGAGGCTACGAGCAGTACTTC
CDR3 protein: CAWSVLLAGGYEQYF

D gene: TRBD2
V gene: TRBV2
J gene: TRBJ2-7
clone size: .
CDR3 DNA: TGTGCCAGCGCGGGACCGGGGGGGGGCCGCTACGAGCAGTACTTC
CDR3 protein: CASAGPGGGRYEQYF

D gene: .
V gene: TRBV14
J gene: TRBJ2-3
clone size: .
CDR3 DNA: TGTGCCAGCAGCCAGAGGCTGTGGAGCACAGATACGCAGTATTTT
CDR3 protein: CASSQRLWSTDTQYF

D gene: TRBD2
V gene: TRBV2
J gene: TRBJ2-3
clone size: .
CDR3 DNA: TGTGCCAGCAGACTAGCGGGAGATACGCAGTATTTT
CDR3 protein: CASRLAGDTQYF

D gene: TRBD1
V gene: TRBV6-5
J gene: TRBJ2-7
clone size: few
CDR3 DNA: TGTGCCAGCACCCGGGACAGGGGCTACGAGCAGTACTTC
CDR3 protein: CASTRDRGYEQYF

D gene: TRBD2
V gene: TRBV10-1
J gene: TRBJ2-3
clone size: .
CDR3 DNA: TGCGCCAGCAGAGCCGGGACTAGCGCGGATACGCAGTATTTT
CDR3 protein: CASRAGTSADTQYF

D gene: .
V gene: TRBV5-1
J gene: TRBJ2-3
clone size: .
CDR3 DNA: TGCGCCAGCAGCTTGGCCATTGGGGGGAGCACAGATACGCAGTATTTT
CDR3 protein: CASSLAIGGSTDTQYF

D gene: TRBD1
V gene: TRBV6-1
J gene: TRBJ2-5
clone size: once
CDR3 DNA: TGTGCCAGCAGGGGGACAGGGGTCGAGACCCAGTACTTC
CDR3 protein: CASRGTGVETQYF

D gene: TRBD2
V gene: TRBV19
J gene: TRBJ2-3
clone size: .
CDR3 DNA: TGTGCCTTAAGGACTAGCGGGGGGGCAGGAGATACGCAGTATTTT
CDR3 protein: CALRTSGGAGDTQYF

D gene: .
V gene: TRBV12-2
J gene: TRBJ2-1
clone size: .
CDR3 DNA: TGTGCAAGTCGCTTCCTTCAGTCAGATGAGCAGTTCTTC
CDR3 protein: CASRFLQSDEQFF

D gene: TRBD2
V gene: TRBV30
J gene: TRBJ2-7
clone size: .
CDR3 DNA: TGTGCCTGGAGTGTACCCGCTAGCGGGGTGTCGTACTTC
CDR3 protein: CAWSVPASGVSYF

D gene: .
V gene: TRBV5-6
J gene: TRBJ2-4
clone size: .
CDR3 DNA: TGTGCCAGCAGCTTGCAAGCCTTGCTAGCCAAAAACATTCAGTACTTC
CDR3 protein: CASSLQALLAKNIQYF

D gene: TRBD1
V gene: TRBV2
J gene: TRBJ2-7
clone size: .
CDR3 DNA: TGTGCCACCAAATCGGACAGGTTTCACGAGCAGTACTTC
CDR3 protein: CATKSDRFHEQYF

D gene: TRBD2
V gene: TRBV9
J gene: TRBJ2-5
clone size: .
CDR3 DNA: TGTGCCAGCAGCGTAGACAGCGGGGGGTACCAAGAGACCCAGTACTTC
CDR3 protein: CASSVDSGGYQETQYF

D gene: .
V gene: TRBV2
J gene: TRBJ2-3
clone size: .
CDR3 DNA: TGTGCCAGCAGTGAGCGGGCCACAGATACGCAGTATTTT
CDR3 protein: CASSERATDTQYF

D gene: TRBD1
V gene: TRBV7-9
J gene: TRBJ1-3
clone size: .
CDR3 DNA: TGTGCCAGCAGCTTCCGGGACAGCCTCTCTGGAAACACCATATATTTT
CDR3 protein: CASSFRDSLSGNTIYF

D gene: .
V gene: TRBV9
J gene: TRBJ1-4
clone size: few
CDR3 DNA: TGTGCCAGCAGCGTAGAGGGACACTGGGGGGAAAAACTGTTTTTT
CDR3 protein: CASSVEGHWGEKLFF

D gene: TRBD1
V gene: TRBV6-1
J gene: TRBJ2-3
clone size: .
CDR3 DNA: TGTGCCAGCCAACGGGACAGGGGGAATTCGGATACGCAGTATTTT
CDR3 protein: CASQRDRGNSDTQYF

D gene: .
V gene: TRBV5-6
J gene: TRBJ1-2
clone size: .
CDR3 DNA: TGTGCCAGCAGCTTCGGGGTCTATGGCTACACCTTC
CDR3 protein: CASSFGVYGYTF

D gene: TRBD2
V gene: TRBV10-3
J gene: TRBJ2-5
clone size: .
CDR3 DNA: TGTGCCATCAGTCAGGCTAGCGGGAGCCGGGAGACCCAGTACTTC
CDR3 protein: CAISQASGSRETQYF

D gene: TRBD1
V gene: TRBV10-3
J gene: TRBJ1-2
clone size: .
CDR3 DNA: TGTGCCATCAGTGATATTACAGGGGTAATTTATGGCTACACCTTC
CDR3 protein: CAISDITGVIYGYTF

D gene: .
V gene: TRBV28
J gene: TRBJ1-2
clone size: .
CDR3 DNA: TGTGCCAGCAGTTTAGGGCAGAACTATGGCTACACCTTC
CDR3 protein: CASSLGQNYGYTF

D gene: .
V gene: TRBV5-6
J gene: TRBJ1-1
clone size: .
CDR3 DNA: TGTGCCAGCAGCTTGTCCAGTGAAGCTTTCTTT
CDR3 protein: CASSLSSEAFF

D gene: TRBD1
V gene: TRBV25-1
J gene: TRBJ1-6
clone size: .
CDR3 DNA: TGTGCCAGCAGTGAAGGGACAGGGGATTCACCCCTCCACTTT
CDR3 protein: CASSEGTGDSPLHF

D gene: .
V gene: TRBV18
J gene: TRBJ2-7
clone size: .
CDR3 DNA: TGTGCCAGCTCACCAAGGGGCGGTAACCCCTACGAGCAGTACTTC
CDR3 protein: CASSPRGGNPYEQYF

D gene: TRBD1
V gene: TRBV14
J gene: TRBJ1-3
clone size: .
CDR3 DNA: TGTGCCAGCAGCCCACAGGGGGCCCGATCTGGAAACACCATATATTTT
CDR3 protein: CASSPQGARSGNTIYF

D gene: .
V gene: TRBV11-2
J gene: TRBJ1-1
clone size: few
CDR3 DNA: TGTGCCAGCCAAGCCCAGGGGTACACTGAAGCTTTCTTT
CDR3 protein: CASQAQGYTEAFF

D gene: .
V gene: TRBV29-1
J gene: TRBJ2-5
clone size: .
CDR3 DNA: TGCAGCGTTGATCTCTGGAGCTCCTCAAAAGAGACCCAGTACTTC
CDR3 protein: CSVDLWSSSKETQYF

D gene: TRBD1
V gene: TRBV5-6
J gene: TRBJ2-7
clone size: .
CDR3 DNA: TGTGCCAGCAGGCGAACAGGGGGGTACAACGAGCAGTACTTC
CDR3 protein: CASRRTGGYNEQYF

D gene: TRBD2
V gene: TRBV2
J gene: TRBJ2-7
clone size: .
CDR3 DNA: TGTGCCAGCAGTGATAAAGGACTAGGGGTCTACGAGCAGTACTTC
CDR3 protein: CASSDKGLGVYEQYF

D gene: TRBD2
V gene: TRBV10-1
J gene: TRBJ2-1
clone size: once
CDR3 DNA: TGCGCCAGCAGTTCTTTGGGACTAGCGGGGTCTTACAATGAGCAGTTCTTC
CDR3 protein: CASSSLGLAGSYNEQFF

D gene: .
V gene: TRBV15
J gene: TRBJ2-3
clone size: once
CDR3 DNA: TGTGCCACCAGCAGGCAGGGGACAGATACGCAGTATTTT
CDR3 protein: CATSRQGTDTQYF